Presented here are 8 T cell receptor beta chains from one specimen sequenced in a study of OX40 agonist ivuxolimab in advanced cancers. Repertoires were generated with immunoSEQ multiplex PCR, while TCRdb's copy carries only in-frame clones and drops some. The sample has about 15,000 clones; approximately 93% are singletons. This sample comprised CD4+ or CD8+ T cells sorted from blood, obtained in a trial of the OX40 agonist ivuxolimab. The receptors were gathered from an adult with an advanced solid tumor such as melanoma, head and neck, liver or kidney cancer.

This clone was observed a single time. V gene TRBV6-5 combines with J gene TRBJ2-3; 12 bases align to TRBD1. The CDR3 is 16 amino acids. The V segment lost 2 bases and the J segment 6 bases; nucleotides outside the gene matches: 6. CDR1 and CDR2 from the germline V gene are MNHEY and SVGAGI. The DNA of the CDR3 is TGTGCCAGCAGTTACGCACCGGGACAGGGGGCCGATACGCAGTATTTT. It yields the protein CASSYAPGQGADTQYF.

V and J are TRBV9 and TRBJ2-7; 10 bases are shared with TRBD2. Trimming took 0 bases from V and 4 from J; bases not matched to a gene: 1. Germline CDR1 is SGDLS and CDR2 is YYNGEE. CDR3 length: 14 residues. In DNA form, the CDR3 reads TGTGCCAGCAGCGTAGCTAGCGGGAGTTACGAGCAGTACTTC. Translated, it gives CASSVASGSYEQYF.

This chain uses TRBV4-3 with TRBJ1-1; no clear D. CDR3 size: 13 residues. Between the trimmed V and J ends, which lost 1 base and 5 bases, there was a span of 8 bases. Germline CDR1 LGHNA, CDR2 YSLEER. The CDR3 coding sequence is TGCGCCAGCAGCCAAGTTAGAGGGACTGAAGCTTTCTTT. Translation gives CASSQVRGTEAFF.

This clone has a single count. V and J are TRBV7-9 and TRBJ2-7; D possibly corresponds to TRBD2 (5 bases). Germline V CDR1 and CDR2: SEHNR, FQNEAQ (reference sequence). The CDR3 has 12 residues. Trimming stripped 2 bases from V and 7 bases from J, with 9 bases between. The CDR3 region is CASSLIRGEQYF. In nucleotides, the CDR3 is TGTGCCAGCAGCTTAATACGAGGGGAGCAGTACTTC.

This clone was picked up a small number of times. The chain joins TRBV5-4 to TRBJ1-2; TRBD1 agrees at 9 bases. CDR3 length equals 15 residues. Trimming at V came to 0 bases and at J to 1 base, leaving 1 base not matched to a gene. The germline V gene encodes CDR1 SGHNT and CDR2 YYREEE (reference sequence). The CDR3 is CASSLGDRVNYGYTF. In DNA, the CDR3 is TGTGCCAGCAGCTTGGGGGACAGGGTTAACTATGGCTACACCTTC.

The chain is built from TRBV30 and TRBJ2-1, with 8 bases identical to TRBD2. Germline lookup yields CDR1 GTSNPN and CDR2 SVGIG (reference sequence). The CDR3 consists of 12 residues. The junction had 4 bases not matched to a gene; V was cut back by 4 bases and J by 8 bases. The CDR3 sequence: CAWNPTSDEQFF. The DNA of the CDR3 is TGTGCCTGGAACCCGACTAGCGATGAGCAGTTCTTC.

The chain is built from TRBV19 and TRBJ1-2, with 8 bases matching TRBD1. Germline lookup yields CDR1 LNHDA and CDR2 SQIVND (reference sequence). J was trimmed by 6 bases and V by 3 bases; bases with no gene match: 9. The CDR3 totals 15 residues. CDR3 protein: CASSIGQGRVDGYTF. In DNA form, the CDR3 reads TGTGCCAGTAGTATCGGACAGGGAAGGGTGGATGGCTACACCTTC. The full variable domain, with the rest looked up from reference TRBV19 and TRBJ1-2, is DGGITQSPKYLFRKEGQNVTLSCEQNLNHDAMYWYRQDPGQGLRLIYYSQIVNDFQKGDIAEGYSVSREKKESFPLTVTSAQKNPTAFYLCASSIGQGRVDGYTFGSGTRLTVV.

J is TRBJ1-6 and V is TRBV5-6, with D tentatively TRBD1 (5 bases). V lost 0 bases to trimming and J lost 10 bases, with 14 bases between them. In germline, CDR1 is SGHDT, CDR2 YYEEEE. The CDR3 contains 15 residues. The chain's CDR3 is CASSLERDWGSPLHF. CDR3 DNA sequence: TGTGCCAGCAGCTTGGAGAGGGATTGGGGGTCACCCCTCCACTTT.